Ten or more counts support the clone carrying this T cell receptor (beta chain). The sample belongs to a study of T-cell memory formation after mild COVID-19. The germline gives CDR1 MGHDK, CDR2 SYGVNS. Between the trimmed V and J ends, which lost 3 bases and 0 bases, there was a span of 6 bases. The CDR3 contains 14 residues. In TCRdb, the 5' RACE reads were re-called with MiXCR into one record per CDR3 protein. The table records 450,000 to 650,000 distinct CDR3 sequences, around 20% of them present only once. This TCR was sampled from an adult woman who had mild COVID-19 (a few samples of this study predate the infection). Cell type and time point are not known. The chain has TRBV25-1 and TRBJ1-5; possibly TRBD1 for D (6 bases). The sample taken for sequencing was PBMCs or a T cell subset sorted from them (not recorded which). CDR3 DNA: TGTGCCAGCAGTGAGACAGGTAGCAATCAGCCCCAGCATTTT. As protein: CASSETGSNQPQHF.